The next 28 T cell receptor beta chains were all read from a single sample in a study of blood T cell repertoires in COVID-19. Produced via immunoSEQ multiplex PCR; TCRdb's table is partial and in-frame only. The profile shows about 110,000 clones, approximately 85% of them singletons. The sequenced sample consisted of peripheral blood. All receptors come from a man in his sixties or seventies with acute or convalescent COVID-19.

The rearrangement joins TRBV7-2 to TRBJ1-3, with no clear D. The germline CDR1 and CDR2 sequences are SGHTA and FQGNSA. The germline V and J ends were trimmed by 1 base and 0 bases, with 10 bases remaining between them. CDR3 length: 16 amino acids. In DNA form, the CDR3 reads TGTGCCAGCAGCTTAGAGAGCCGAAGCTCTGGAAACACCATATATTTT. Protein: CASSLESRSSGNTIYF.

This clone was seen more than once but under ten times. The CDR3 loop reads CASSLNGVYGYTF. CDR3 in DNA: TGTGCCAGCAGCTTAAACGGAGTCTATGGCTACACCTTC. The chain combines TRBV7-3 with TRBJ1-2; D uncertain. Germline CDR1 SGHTA, CDR2 FQGTGA. The length of the CDR3 is 13 residues. Deletions cut 1 base from V and 4 bases from J, with 7 bases between.

For the CDR3, the DNA is TGTGCCAGCAGTTCAGAGGGTAGGGCTGGCGAGCAGTACTTC. This sequence encodes CASSSEGRAGEQYF. The genes are TRBV6-5 and TRBJ2-7; tentatively, D is TRBD2 (5 bases). Trimming cost V 4 bases and J 6 bases, with 16 bases left between them. The CDR3 is 14 amino acids. Germline V gives CDR1 MNHEY, CDR2 SVGAGI.

This clone was observed a single time. The CDR3 loop is CASSVTMRTEAFF. The CDR3, as DNA: TGTGCCAGCAGCGTCACCATGAGGACTGAAGCTTTCTTT. This chain connects TRBV7-8 to TRBJ1-1, with D uncertain. The CDR3 contains 13 residues. Trimming left V 5 bases short and J 5 bases short, with 12 bases between. The V gene's germline CDR1 is SGHVS and CDR2 FQNEAQ.

The rearrangement joins TRBV28 to TRBJ2-1; TRBD2 is a possible D gene (5 bases). V was clipped by 3 bases and J by 8 bases, with 5 bases between them. The germline CDR1 and CDR2 sequences are MDHEN and SYDVKM. The CDR3 length is 11 residues. The DNA for the CDR3 is TGTGCCAGCAGTTTGCGGGATGAGCAGTTCTTC. Amino acid sequence: CASSLRDEQFF.

This clone has only one observation. The V call is TRBV7-8, the J call TRBJ1-5, with a possible D match to TRBD1 (6 bases). V lost 5 bases and J 4 bases, leaving 9 bases between the germline ends. Per the germline V gene, CDR1 is SGHVS and CDR2 is FQNEAQ. This CDR3 is 13 amino acids long. DNA for the CDR3: TGTGCCAGCAGCCGCGACAGGAATCAGCCCCAGCATTTT. Translated: CASSRDRNQPQHF. The full variable domain, in which reference TRBV7-8 and TRBJ1-5 provide the parts outside the CDR3, is GAGVSQSPRYKVAKRGQDVALRCDPISGHVSLFWYQQALGQGPEFLTYFQNEAQLDKSGLPSDRFFAERPEGSVSTLKIQRTQQEDSAVYLCASSRDRNQPQHFGDGTRLSIL.

The chain joins TRBV5-1 to TRBJ2-6; a possible D gene is TRBD1 (6 bases). CDR1 and CDR2 from the germline V gene are SGHRS and YFSETQ. Trimming removed 1 base at V and 0 bases at J, with 17 bases between. The CDR3 spans 19 residues. The CDR3 region is CASSLSSGQRRSGANVLTF. In nucleotides, the CDR3 is TGCGCCAGCAGCTTGTCCTCCGGACAGAGACGCTCTGGGGCCAACGTCCTGACTTTC.

V and J are TRBV28 and TRBJ1-1; D gene ambiguous. This CDR3 spans 13 amino acids. CDR1 and CDR2 from the germline V gene are MDHEN and SYDVKM. V shed 3 bases and J shed 10 bases, with 15 bases lying between them. The CDR3 here is CASSLVAVRGAFF. The CDR3 coding sequence is TGTGCCAGCAGTTTGGTGGCAGTCCGGGGAGCTTTCTTT.

The count of this clone is one. This chain connects TRBV28 to TRBJ1-1; D remains unclear. V was cut by 7 bases and J by 7 bases, with 10 bases left in between. Germline V gives CDR1 MDHEN, CDR2 SYDVKM. The length of the CDR3 is 11 residues. The CDR3 sequence: CASTLGSEAFF. DNA of the CDR3: TGTGCCAGCACCCTAGGCAGTGAAGCTTTCTTT. The variable domain in full, with the rest retrieved from reference TRBV28 and TRBJ1-1, is DVKVTQSSRYLVKRTGEKVFLECVQDMDHENMFWYRQDPGLGLRLIYFSYDVKMKEKGDIPEGYSVSREKKERFSLILESASTNQTSMYLCASTLGSEAFFGQGTRLTVV.

The chain joins TRBV6-1 to TRBJ2-2; TRBD1 matches 9 bases. V trimming: 0 bases; J trimming: 6 bases; junction bases outside the gene matches: 5. Germline V gene lookup returns CDR1 MNHNS and CDR2 SASEGT. The CDR3 consists of 16 residues. This chain's CDR3 is CASSEAGTGRAGELFF. The CDR3 DNA sequence: TGTGCCAGCAGTGAAGCTGGGACAGGGCGGGCCGGGGAGCTGTTTTTT.

The chain joins TRBV2 to TRBJ2-7; 7 bases fit TRBD2. V dropped 6 bases and J dropped 2; count of bases not matched to a gene: 7. Germline loops: CDR1 SNHLY, CDR2 FYNNEI. The CDR3 spans 14 residues. The CDR3 loop reads CASRSLAEPYEQYF. The CDR3 DNA reads TGTGCCAGCAGGTCTCTAGCGGAACCCTACGAGCAGTACTTC. Variable domain in full (rest from reference TRBV2 and TRBJ2-7): EPEVTQTPSHQVTQMGQEVILRCVPISNHLYFYWYRQILGQKVEFLVSFYNNEISEKSEIFDDQFSVERPDGSNFTLKIRSTKLEDSAMYFCASRSLAEPYEQYFGPGTRLTVT.

The chain recombines TRBV4-1 with TRBJ2-7; TRBD2 agrees at 8 bases. CDR3 length equals 16 residues. V lost 3 bases and J lost 3; bases outside the gene matches: 10. The germline V gene encodes CDR1 MGHRA and CDR2 YSYEKL. CDR3 bases: TGCGCCAGCAGCCAGCCTATTAGCGGGAATTTCTACGAGCAGTACTTC. It encodes CASSQPISGNFYEQYF.

This clone turned up a few times. V and J are TRBV9 and TRBJ2-1; 7 nucleotides agree with TRBD2. CDR3 length equals 16 residues. Germline V gene data show CDR1 as SGDLS and CDR2 as YYNGEE. V lost 0 bases to trimming and J lost 6 bases; unmatched junction nucleotides: 9. CDR3 nucleotide sequence: TGTGCCAGCAGCGTAGTAGGGGCGGGAGCATTCAATGAGCAGTTCTTC. Translating it yields CASSVVGAGAFNEQFF.

This sequence joins TRBV24-1 and TRBJ1-4; 8 bases map to TRBD1. Trimming removed 2 bases from V and 7 bases from J; junction bases left unmatched: 5. This CDR3 is built from 15 residues. CDR1 and CDR2 (germline): KGHDR, SFDVKD. The CDR3 bases are TGTGCCACCAGTGATTCACAGGGGACAGGTGAAAAACTGTTTTTT. Translation: CATSDSQGTGEKLFF.

The rearrangement links TRBV9 to TRBJ2-1; a weak D match, TRBD2 (5 bases). Germline V CDR1 and CDR2: SGDLS, YYNGEE. There are 12 residues in the CDR3. Trimming removed 2 bases at V and 7 bases at J, with 7 bases between. The CDR3 loop reads CASSVGVNEQFF. The DNA for the CDR3 is TGTGCCAGCAGCGTCGGGGTTAATGAGCAGTTCTTC. Full variable domain (remainder filled in from reference TRBV9 and TRBJ2-1): DSGVTQTPKHLITATGQRVTLRCSPRSGDLSVYWYQQSLDQGLQFLIQYYNGEERAKGNILERFSAQQFPDLHSELNLSSLELGDSALYFCASSVGVNEQFFGPGTRLTVL.

V is TRBV29-1 and J is TRBJ1-5; D is uncertain. Germline-derived CDR1 and CDR2 are SQVTM and ANQGSEA. V lost 4 bases and J lost 3, with 7 bases in between. The CDR3 is made up of 12 amino acids. The CDR3, as DNA: TGCAGCGTTGGCAGTTCCAATCAGCCCCAGCATTTT. This gives the protein CSVGSSNQPQHF.

V is TRBV4-1 and J is TRBJ2-3, with TRBD2 identical over 8 bases. The CDR3 covers 14 residues. Germline lookup yields CDR1 MGHRA and CDR2 YSYEKL. V dropped 4 bases and J dropped 0; count of bases not matched to a gene: 0. Here the CDR3 DNA reads TGCGCCAGCAGCCGCGGGGGGAGCACAGATACGCAGTATTTT. Translated: CASSRGGSTDTQYF.

This chain joins TRBV14 and TRBJ2-5, with TRBD2 identical over 10 bases. V dropped 0 bases and J dropped 9; count of bases not matched to a gene: 7. Germline assignment: CDR1 SGHDN and CDR2 FVKESK. The CDR3 has 15 residues. The chain's CDR3 is CASSQDSGRSWAQYF. CDR3 coding DNA: TGTGCCAGCAGCCAAGATAGCGGGAGGTCTTGGGCCCAGTACTTC. The entire variable domain, with the rest obtained from reference TRBV14 and TRBJ2-5, is as follows: EAGVTQFPSHSVIEKGQTVTLRCDPISGHDNLYWYRRVMGKEIKFLLHFVKESKQDESGMPNNRFLAERTGGTYSTLKVQPAELEDSGVYFCASSQDSGRSWAQYFGPGTRLLVL.

The chain is built from TRBV6-5 and TRBJ2-1, with D hard to call. The germline V and J ends were trimmed by 7 bases and 0 bases, with 13 bases remaining between them. Germline V lookup: CDR1 MNHEY, CDR2 SVGAGI. The CDR3 covers 15 residues. CDR3 region: CASKLAESSYNEQFF. The DNA of the CDR3 is TGTGCCAGCAAACTTGCGGAGAGCTCCTACAATGAGCAGTTCTTC.

The chain carries TRBV3-1 (or the pseudogene TRBV3-2) and TRBJ2-5, with 11 bases lining up with TRBD1. This CDR3 is 16 amino acids long. V shed 5 bases and J 4 bases; nucleotides not matched to a gene: 9. CDR1 and CDR2 from the germline V gene are LGHDT and YNNKEL (reference sequence). CDR3 in amino acids: CASSLGQGGFGETQYF. CDR3 nucleotides: TGTGCCAGCAGCTTGGGACAGGGGGGATTCGGAGAGACCCAGTACTTC.

The chain couples TRBV5-1 to TRBJ2-3; TRBD1 matches 8 bases. Germline-derived CDR1 and CDR2 are SGHRS and YFSETQ. This CDR3 comprises 16 residues. The V gene end was trimmed by 4 bases and the J gene end by 2 bases; junction bases not matched to a gene: 9. CDR3 protein: CASSPGRQGPTDTQYF. The CDR3 DNA reads as TGCGCCAGCAGCCCTGGCCGACAGGGGCCCACAGATACGCAGTATTTT.

The V call is TRBV30, the J call TRBJ1-4; D not resolved. Germline V gene data show CDR1 as GTSNPN and CDR2 as SVGIG (reference sequence). Trimming stripped 3 bases from V and 2 bases from J, with 10 bases between. The CDR3 consists of 14 residues. The CDR3 reads CAWSRGATNEKLFF. In DNA form, the CDR3 reads TGTGCCTGGAGCCGAGGAGCTACTAATGAAAAACTGTTTTTT.

The J gene is TRBJ2-5, the V gene TRBV6-1; the match to TRBD1 covers 7 bases. The CDR3 runs to 17 residues. J lost 5 bases, V lost 1 base, and 13 bases had no gene match. In germline, CDR1 is MNHNS, CDR2 SASEGT. The CDR3 spells CASSEGRGRGRLETQYF. DNA of the CDR3: TGTGCCAGCAGTGAAGGCAGGGGTAGGGGGCGCTTGGAGACCCAGTACTTC.

CDR3 amino acids: CASSLWGANEKLFF. Here the CDR3 DNA reads TGTGCCAGCAGCTTGTGGGGGGCTAATGAAAAACTGTTTTTT. The chain employs TRBV5-4 and TRBJ1-4; D is perhaps TRBD1 (5 bases). V was shortened by 1 base and J by 3 bases, with 7 bases between the two germline ends. The CDR3 has 14 residues. Germline CDR1 is SGHNT and CDR2 is YYREEE (reference sequence). Together with reference TRBV5-4 and TRBJ1-4, the CDR3 gives the full variable domain: ETGVTQSPTHLIKTRGQQVTLRCSSQSGHNTVSWYQQALGQGPQFIFQYYREEENGRGNFPPRFSGLQFPNYSSELNVNALELDDSALYLCASSLWGANEKLFFGSGTQLSVL.

The chain links TRBV5-1 to TRBJ1-2; 8 bases are a match to TRBD1. The CDR3 sequence is 15 residues long. The J segment lost 6 bases and the V segment lost 5 bases, leaving 12 bases of the junction unmatched. Germline CDR1 and CDR2: SGHRS and YFSETQ. This CDR3 is CASSSAGGGGDGYTF. The CDR3 region has the DNA TGCGCCAGCAGTTCCGCAGGGGGCGGCGGGGATGGCTACACCTTC.

This clone is a singleton in its sample. In nucleotides, the CDR3 is TGTGCCAGCTCATTGTCTAGCGGCACAGATACGCAGTATTTT. Its protein is CASSLSSGTDTQYF. This sequence joins TRBV18 and TRBJ2-3, with D perhaps matching TRBD2 (6 bases). The CDR3 extends over 14 amino acids. Germline V CDR1 and CDR2: KGHSH, LQKENI. V was trimmed by 5 bases and J by 1 base, leaving 10 bases between them.

The chain carries TRBV19 and TRBJ1-2; D not certain. The CDR3 has 13 residues. CDR1 is LNHDA, CDR2 SQIVND, per germline (reference sequence). The V and J ends lost 1 base and 8 bases respectively, with 11 bases between them. Here the CDR3 reads CASSIGRSSGYTF. The CDR3 coding sequence is TGTGCCAGTAGTATAGGACGGTCTAGCGGCTACACCTTC.

The chain couples TRBV25-1 to TRBJ1-4; 10 positions match TRBD1. There are 16 residues in the CDR3. Germline V lookup: CDR1 MGHDK, CDR2 SYGVNS. With 4 bases clipped from V and 4 bases from J, the junction kept 6 bases outside the gene matches. The CDR3 DNA sequence: TGTGCCAGCAGTGCGACAGGGGGCGCGGGTAATGAAAAACTGTTTTTT. Translated, it gives CASSATGGAGNEKLFF.